This is a list of T cell receptor beta chains from one sample in a study of a mutant IDH1 vaccine in newly diagnosed glioma. Antigens for these TCRs are unknown. Only in-frame clones appear in the TCRdb table, and some are missing; sequencing was by immunoSEQ multiplex PCR. This table has about 54,000 clones, around 81% appearing once. The sample in question was PBMCs, obtained from a glioma patient whose treatment included an IDH1 peptide vaccine. These receptor sequences come from a man aged 25 to 45 with glioma. CDR3s include the opening cysteine and the closing phenylalanine or tryptophan. Fields, in order: D gene, J gene, clone size, V gene, CDR3 protein, CDR3 DNA. D genes are given only for firm matches. Size is stated for part of the rows, as once, few or many counts, or as a class when the clone is expanded.

.	TRBJ1-1	.	TRBV6-1	CAISEGRTMNTEAFF	TGTGCCATCAGTGAAGGTCGGACCATGAACACTGAAGCTTTCTTT
TRBD1	TRBJ1-5	.	TRBV6-1	CASSDDWTGGQPQHF	TGTGCCAGCAGTGACGACTGGACAGGGGGTCAGCCCCAGCATTTT
.	TRBJ2-5	.	TRBV7-9	CASSPRGRETQYF	TGTGCCAGCAGCCCCCGGGGAAGAGAGACCCAGTACTTC
.	TRBJ2-7	once	TRBV19	CASSINSYEQYF	TGTGCCAGTAGTATTAATAGCTACGAGCAGTACTTC
TRBD1	TRBJ1-2	.	TRBV19	CASKPGQNNYGYTF	TGTGCCAGTAAGCCGGGACAGAACAACTATGGCTACACCTTC
.	TRBJ1-1	.	TRBV28	CASSSPGPPKVAFF	TGTGCCAGCAGTTCCCCGGGTCCGCCGAAGGTGGCTTTCTTT
.	TRBJ1-1	.	TRBV7-2	CASSKTLTLMNTEAFF	TGTGCCAGCAGCAAGACCCTAACCCTGATGAACACTGAAGCTTTCTTT
.	TRBJ2-1	.	TRBV14	CASSPPTLFFSYNEQFF	TGTGCCAGCAGCCCCCCGACCCTTTTCTTCTCCTACAATGAGCAGTTCTTC
.	TRBJ2-1	.	TRBV7-9	CASSALNEQFF	TGTGCCAGCAGCGCACTAAATGAGCAGTTCTTC
.	TRBJ2-5	.	TRBV5-1	CASSKDSSQETQYF	TGCGCCAGCAGCAAGGACAGTAGCCAAGAGACCCAGTACTTC
TRBD2	TRBJ2-7	once	TRBV19	CASSTGTSGAYEQYF	TGTGCCAGTAGTACCGGGACTAGCGGGGCCTACGAGCAGTACTTC
TRBD1	TRBJ1-6	once	TRBV19	CASSIWTGERNSPLHF	TGTGCCAGTAGTATATGGACAGGGGAGAGGAATTCACCCCTCCACTTT
.	TRBJ1-3	.	TRBV7-2	CASSPLGHYSGNTIYF	TGTGCCAGCAGCCCGCTAGGGCATTACTCTGGAAACACCATATATTTT
.	TRBJ1-1	.	TRBV6-5	CASSKAVRMNTEAFF	TGTGCCAGCAGTAAGGCGGTCAGGATGAACACTGAAGCTTTCTTT
.	TRBJ1-1	.	TRBV7-8	CASSSTRGADTEAFF	TGTGCCAGCAGCTCGACAAGGGGTGCTGACACTGAAGCTTTCTTT
.	TRBJ2-5	.	TRBV7-2	CASSLVGGLQETQYF	TGTGCCAGCAGCTTAGTCGGAGGCTTGCAAGAGACCCAGTACTTC
TRBD1	TRBJ1-5	.	TRBV30	CAWSRGANQPQHF	TGTGCCTGGAGCAGGGGGGCCAATCAGCCCCAGCATTTT
.	TRBJ1-2	few	TRBV23-1	CASSQWGANYGYTF	TGCGCCAGCAGTCAATGGGGGGCTAACTATGGCTACACCTTC
.	TRBJ2-5	.	TRBV27	CASSPEGRETQYF	TGTGCCAGCAGTCCCGAAGGGCGGGAGACCCAGTACTTC
.	TRBJ2-1	once	TRBV12-5	CASGPTREIRGYNEQFF	TGTGCTAGTGGTCCGACGCGAGAGATACGGGGATACAATGAGCAGTTCTTC
.	TRBJ2-1	.	TRBV12-5	CASGLARQAAYNEQFF	TGTGCTAGTGGTTTGGCCCGGCAAGCCGCCTACAATGAGCAGTTCTTC